This TCR beta chain was obtained from a study of T cell repertoires in ileal Crohn's disease. Regarding the study as a whole: Mucosal expansions were suggested to be mainly CD8 T cells.

Patients were adults with ileal or ileocolonic Crohn's disease needing resection. As regards this clone: Its specificity is unknown.

TCRB immunosequencing input was roughly 500 nanograms of biopsy DNA per sample. Assay used: immunoSEQ multiplex PCR; TCRdb lists only in-frame clones, some missing. This table has 9,500 to 12,000 clones, roughly 76% appearing once. Germline CDR1 is SGHRS and CDR2 is YFSETQ. This CDR3 has 15 residues. V lost 4 bases, J lost 4 bases, and 8 bases stayed unmatched. The TCR originated in an adult with Crohn's disease. The chain has TRBV5-1 and TRBJ2-7; 10 nucleotides align to TRBD1. Sequenced input: ileal tissue. The CDR3 region is CASSPRTGGIYEQYF. For the CDR3, the DNA is TGCGCCAGCAGCCCCCGGACAGGGGGAATATACGAGCAGTACTTC.